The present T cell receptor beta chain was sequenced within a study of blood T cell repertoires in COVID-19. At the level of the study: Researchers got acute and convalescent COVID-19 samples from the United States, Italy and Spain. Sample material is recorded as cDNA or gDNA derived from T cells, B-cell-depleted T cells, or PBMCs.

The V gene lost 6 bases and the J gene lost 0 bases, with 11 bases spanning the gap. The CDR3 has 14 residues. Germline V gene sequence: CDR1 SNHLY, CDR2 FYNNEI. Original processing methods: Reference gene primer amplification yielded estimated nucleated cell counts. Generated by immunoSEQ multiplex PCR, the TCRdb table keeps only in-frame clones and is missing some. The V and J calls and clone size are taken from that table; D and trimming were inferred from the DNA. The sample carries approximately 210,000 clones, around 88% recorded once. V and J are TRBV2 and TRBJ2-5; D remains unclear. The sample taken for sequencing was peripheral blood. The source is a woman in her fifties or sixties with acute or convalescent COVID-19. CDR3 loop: CASRKSSNQETQYF. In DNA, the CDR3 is TGTGCCAGCAGGAAGAGTAGTAACCAAGAGACCCAGTACTTC.